Listed here are 22 T cell receptor beta chains from one sample, sequenced in a study of T cell responses to AZD1222 COVID-19 vaccine (dated by TCRdb to about 2021). Receptor amplification or capture employed the immunoSEQ multiplex PCR assay. The source is immuneACCESS, and TCRdb retained only in-frame sequences with V and J called. Part of the clones is not carried over; for the studies checked, unresolved V genes explain less than half of this, and the remainder is unexplained. The sample profile shows approximately 120,000 clones; 84% of them were found once. Jointly, the top ten make up about 29% of the sample. According to the study, the label for this sample's time point signals: about 28 days (+/-7) after the second vaccine dose. The source was peripheral blood, collected 28 days after the second AZD1222 dose. These receptors were collected from an adult who received the AZD1222 COVID-19 vaccine.

In its sample, this clone was seen once. The chain couples TRBV29-1 to TRBJ2-3; 8 bases agree with TRBD1. V gave up 6 bases and J gave up 3 bases; unmatched junction bases: 14. The germline V gene has CDR1 SQVTM and CDR2 ANQGSEA. The CDR3 sequence is 16 residues long. This chain's CDR3 is CSVLLPRTGLTDTQYF. The CDR3 DNA sequence: TGCAGCGTGCTCCTACCAAGGACAGGGCTAACAGATACGCAGTATTTT.

The chain couples TRBV5-6 to TRBJ2-6, with D uncertain. The CDR3 runs to 14 residues. CDR1 and CDR2 from the germline V gene are SGHDT and YYEEEE. Trimming pared 4 bases from V and 0 bases from J, leaving 5 bases between. This CDR3 reads CASSLYSGANVLTF. The CDR3 DNA is TGTGCCAGCAGCCTTTACTCTGGGGCCAACGTCCTGACTTTC. Supplemented by reference TRBV5-6 and TRBJ2-6, the full variable domain reads DAGVTQSPTHLIKTRGQQVTLRCSPKSGHDTVSWYQQALGQGPQFIFQYYEEEERQRGNFPDRFSGHQFPNYSSELNVNALLLGDSALYLCASSLYSGANVLTFGAGSRLTVL.

The chain joins TRBV19 to TRBJ2-5, with 9 bases identical to TRBD1. V was clipped by 4 bases and J by 7 bases; unmatched bases: 10. Germline V gene sequence: CDR1 LNHDA, CDR2 SQIVND (reference sequence). The CDR3 runs to 15 residues. The CDR3 here is CASSTTGTGIGTQYF. CDR3 in DNA: TGTGCCAGTAGTACTACCGGGACAGGGATTGGGACCCAGTACTTC.

The chain combines TRBV9 with TRBJ1-2, with D possibly matching TRBD1 (5 bases). The CDR3 runs 15 residues. The ends were cut back, 0 bases at V and 3 bases at J, with 12 bases in the middle. Germline CDR1 is SGDLS and CDR2 is YYNGEE. CDR3 sequence reads: CASSVGPGSDYGYTF. The CDR3 DNA reads TGTGCCAGCAGCGTAGGCCCAGGGTCTGACTATGGCTACACCTTC.

The genes are TRBV14 and TRBJ2-2; no reliable D call. Germline-derived CDR1 and CDR2 are SGHDN and FVKESK. The CDR3 spans 16 residues. Trimming took off 3 bases at V and 0 bases at J, with 11 bases between the two ends. In nucleotides, the CDR3 is TGTGCCAGCAGCCATGGGTCAATCGCGAACACCGGGGAGCTGTTTTTT. This sequence encodes CASSHGSIANTGELFF.

The chain is built from TRBV10-3 and TRBJ2-1; unclear D gene. Trimming cost V 0 bases and J 10 bases, with 7 bases left between them. This CDR3 has 12 amino acids. CDR1 is ENHRY and CDR2 is SYGVKD in the germline V gene. CDR3 nucleotide sequence: TGTGCCATCAGTGAGTCCTTACTAGAGCAGTTCTTC. This gives the protein CAISESLLEQFF.

J is TRBJ1-6 and V is TRBV5-1; D might be TRBD1 (6 bases). The CDR3 has 17 amino acids. The germline gives CDR1 SGHRS, CDR2 YFSETQ. The V end lost 3 bases, the J end lost 9 bases, and 22 bases lay between the germline ends. The DNA of the CDR3 is TGCGCCAGCAGCTACCGACAGTTTGGGGGCTTCCTTTCACCCCTCCACTTT. Amino acid sequence: CASSYRQFGGFLSPLHF. Full variable domain (outside the CDR3, taken from reference TRBV5-1 and TRBJ1-6): KAGVTQTPRYLIKTRGQQVTLSCSPISGHRSVSWYQQTPGQGLQFLFEYFSETQRNKGNFPGRFSGRQFSNSRSEMNVSTLELGDSALYLCASSYRQFGGFLSPLHFGNGTRLTVT.

V usage is TRBV28 and J usage is TRBJ2-3, with TRBD2 identical over 12 bases. V dropped 6 bases and J dropped 0; count of bases not matched to a gene: 7. There are 17 residues in the CDR3. Germline-derived CDR1 and CDR2 are MDHEN and SYDVKM. CDR3: CASSGTSGGRSTDTQYF. The CDR3 nucleotides read TGTGCCAGCAGCGGTACTAGCGGGGGGCGGAGCACAGATACGCAGTATTTT.

In this sample, this clone turned up a few times. This chain connects TRBV9 to TRBJ2-1; 10 positions agree with TRBD2. Trimming removed 6 bases from V and 7 bases from J; junction bases left unmatched: 10. The CDR3 extends over 15 amino acids. Germline values: CDR1 SGDLS, CDR2 YYNGEE. The CDR3 DNA reads TGTGCCAGCACCCAGACTAGCGGGTTCAGTAATGAGCAGTTCTTC. Translation: CASTQTSGFSNEQFF.

In its sample, this clone was seen once. The rearrangement joins TRBV12-5 to TRBJ2-7; tentatively, D is TRBD1 or TRBD2 (5 bases each). V shed 0 bases and J shed 0 bases, with 12 bases lying between them. The CDR3 is made up of 16 amino acids. The V gene's germline CDR1 is LGHNT and CDR2 FRNRAP. The DNA for the CDR3 is TGTGCTAGTGGTTTGGTACTAGGGACGGGCTCCTACGAGCAGTACTTC. It is translated as CASGLVLGTGSYEQYF.

This chain connects TRBV5-1 to TRBJ1-5; TRBD1 aligns across 7 bases. V lost 5 bases, J lost 5 bases, and 7 bases stayed unmatched. The CDR3 length is 14 residues. The germline V gene has CDR1 SGHRS and CDR2 YFSETQ. CDR3 amino acids: CASSSGTEDQPQHF. The CDR3 DNA reads as TGCGCCAGCAGTTCCGGGACAGAGGATCAGCCCCAGCATTTT.

The CDR3 DNA reads TGTGCCAGCAGCCAAGGGCTTGTGGGGCCAAGAGGTGGCTACACCTTC. As protein: CASSQGLVGPRGGYTF. The V gene is TRBV3-1 (or the pseudogene TRBV3-2), the J gene TRBJ1-2; possible D gene TRBD1, 5 bases. This CDR3 contains 16 residues. V shed 1 base and J shed 7 bases, with 19 bases lying between them. Germline V CDR1 and CDR2: LGHDT, YNNKEL (reference sequence).

V usage is TRBV19 and J usage is TRBJ1-1, with D hard to call. Germline-derived CDR1 and CDR2 are LNHDA and SQIVND (reference sequence). This CDR3 has 15 amino acids. Deletions cut 3 bases from V and 5 bases from J, with 16 bases between. The CDR3 spells CASSIQPAGGTEAFF. Written as DNA, the CDR3 is TGTGCCAGTAGTATTCAGCCGGCGGGTGGAACTGAAGCTTTCTTT. Together with reference TRBV19 and TRBJ1-1, the CDR3 gives the full variable domain: DGGITQSPKYLFRKEGQNVTLSCEQNLNHDAMYWYRQDPGQGLRLIYYSQIVNDFQKGDIAEGYSVSREKKESFPLTVTSAQKNPTAFYLCASSIQPAGGTEAFFGQGTRLTVV.

The rearrangement uses TRBV2 and TRBJ1-2; tentative D call: TRBD1 (5 bases). Germline V gene data show CDR1 as SNHLY and CDR2 as FYNNEI. This CDR3 has 14 residues. V was shortened by 2 bases and J by 5 bases, with 12 bases between the two germline ends. The CDR3 bases are TGTGCCAGCAGTGAAAAAATGGGGCGATATGGCTACACCTTC. This encodes CASSEKMGRYGYTF.

The genes are TRBV3-1 (or the pseudogene TRBV3-2) and TRBJ1-4, with a weak D call TRBD1 (6 bases). V was cut by 1 base and J by 4 bases, with 22 bases left in between. Germline V gene lookup returns CDR1 LGHDT and CDR2 YNNKEL (reference sequence). This CDR3 comprises 19 residues. As DNA, the CDR3 is TGTGCCAGCAGCCAAGGAAGGGGGTTTGGGCTTGAGGGTAATGAAAAACTGTTTTTT. This encodes CASSQGRGFGLEGNEKLFF.

The chain recombines TRBV3-1 (or the pseudogene TRBV3-2) with TRBJ2-7; tentatively, D is TRBD2 (6 bases). CDR3 length: 14 amino acids. V was trimmed by 4 bases and J by 6 bases, leaving 16 bases between them. From germline, CDR1 is LGHDT and CDR2 YNNKEL (reference sequence). CDR3 in amino acids: CASSPRDSSLEQYF. CDR3 coding DNA: TGTGCCAGCAGCCCCCGGGACTCTTCCCTCGAGCAGTACTTC.

V is TRBV3-1 (or the pseudogene TRBV3-2) and J is TRBJ2-7, with 9 bases that match TRBD1. This CDR3 spans 14 amino acids. Germline V CDR1 and CDR2: LGHDT, YNNKEL (reference sequence). Germline trimming cut 6 bases from V and 4 bases from J; bases unmatched to any gene: 7. In nucleotides, the CDR3 is TGTGCCAGCAGTTATCCCGGGACAGGGTACGAGCAGTACTTC. This encodes CASSYPGTGYEQYF.

The rearrangement joins TRBV7-3 to TRBJ2-1; D remains unclear. From germline, CDR1 is SGHTA and CDR2 FQGTGA. The length of the CDR3 is 11 residues. V lost 5 bases and J 9 bases, leaving 8 bases between the germline ends. The CDR3 coding sequence is TGTGCCAGCAGCATCTACGGTGAGCAGTTCTTC. It translates to CASSIYGEQFF.

The gene calls are TRBV2 and TRBJ1-3, with D maybe TRBD1 (5 bases). The V end lost 6 bases, the J end lost 0 bases, and 12 bases lay between the germline ends. Per the germline V gene, CDR1 is SNHLY and CDR2 is FYNNEI. The CDR3 spans 15 residues. The CDR3 spells CASRGDSYSGNTIYF. CDR3 bases: TGTGCCAGCAGGGGAGACAGCTACTCTGGAAACACCATATATTTT.

The chain carries TRBV2 and TRBJ1-5; the D gene is possibly TRBD1 (5 bases). This CDR3 is built from 14 residues. The V gene lost 6 bases and the J gene lost 7 bases, with 16 bases spanning the gap. The V gene's germline CDR1 is SNHLY and CDR2 FYNNEI. This chain's CDR3 is CASRATWGVQPQHF. The CDR3 nucleotides are TGTGCCAGCAGAGCCACGTGGGGGGTCCAGCCCCAGCATTTT.

The V call is TRBV14, the J call TRBJ2-5; D gene ambiguous. Germline V gene data show CDR1 as SGHDN and CDR2 as FVKESK. The ends were cut back, 2 bases at V and 0 bases at J, with 4 bases in the middle. This CDR3 is 13 amino acids long. The chain's CDR3 is CASSQQDQETQYF. The CDR3 DNA reads TGTGCCAGCAGCCAACAGGACCAAGAGACCCAGTACTTC.

V usage is TRBV19 and J usage is TRBJ1-5; tentatively, D is TRBD1 (5 bases). V dropped 6 bases and J dropped 0 bases, with 12 bases sitting between them. The CDR3 covers 15 residues. Per germline, CDR1 LNHDA and CDR2 SQIVND (reference sequence). The CDR3 coding sequence is TGTGCCAGTAGCGCCGGACACTATAGCAATCAGCCCCAGCATTTT. This sequence encodes CASSAGHYSNQPQHF. Filled out from reference TRBV19 and TRBJ1-5, the complete variable domain reads DGGITQSPKYLFRKEGQNVTLSCEQNLNHDAMYWYRQDPGQGLRLIYYSQIVNDFQKGDIAEGYSVSREKKESFPLTVTSAQKNPTAFYLCASSAGHYSNQPQHFGDGTRLSIL.